The clone carrying this T cell receptor beta chain has a count of ten or more. The antigen remains unidentified. The entry originates in a study of T-cell reconstitution after alpha-beta-depleted transplantation in children. Preparation of the TCRbeta library used unique molecular identifiers. One entry per CDR3 protein results from TCRdb running MiXCR on the PCR reads. This table has around 100,000 distinct CDR3 sequences, approximately 10% appearing once. CDR1 and CDR2 from the germline V gene are SGHTA and FQGNSA. Trimming shortened V by 3 bases and J by 3 bases, and 9 bases separated the two germline ends. The CDR3 has 14 residues. The study's findings and limits: Alpha-beta T cells about two months after transplant reportedly derived from several hundred expanded graft clones. For some patients, TCRbeta diversity was high at day 60 because of recipient T cells and thymic progenitors that survived.

Here the sequenced sample was PBMCs, taken before TCRalphabeta/CD19-depleted stem cell transplant. The chain joins TRBV7-2 to TRBJ1-5; D may be TRBD1 (5 bases). This TCR derives from a boy aged 2 to 9 with acute lymphoblastic leukemia, due to receive a stem cell transplant. This CDR3 is CASSLRQLNQPQHF. In DNA, the CDR3 is TGTGCCAGCAGCTTGCGACAGCTCAATCAGCCCCAGCATTTT.